The subject of this entry is one T cell receptor beta chain. The repertoire was sequenced with immunoSEQ multiplex PCR; TCRdb's copy has only in-frame clones and lacks some. Of 90,000 to 100,000 clones detected, about 87% appear once; the ten largest clones hold around 15%. CDR1 is LNHDA and CDR2 is SQIVND in the germline V gene (reference sequence). After removal of 4 bases from V and 4 bases from J, the junction contained 8 bases not matched to a gene. The CDR3 extends over 15 amino acids. This entry belongs to a study of control samples from healthy donors and cancer patients. This sequence joins TRBV19 and TRBJ1-2, with TRBD1 matching over 8 bases. Sequenced input: blood. The TCR was taken from a woman aged 65 to 85 in good health. CDR3 protein: CASSTDRAGIYGYTF. CDR3 sequence (DNA): TGTGCCAGTAGTACGGACAGGGCAGGAATCTATGGCTACACCTTC.